The 4 T cell receptor beta chains presented below share a single source sample, sequenced in a study of blood T cell repertoires in COVID-19. Repertoires were generated with immunoSEQ multiplex PCR, while TCRdb's copy carries only in-frame clones and drops some. The table shows tens of thousands of clones, with more than 70% occurring only once. Material for sequencing was peripheral blood. The receptors were gathered from a human donor in a cohort sampled during active COVID-19.

The chain has TRBV14 and TRBJ2-1, with a tentative D call TRBD1 (5 bases). The CDR3 consists of 12 residues. Germline V gives CDR1 SGHDN, CDR2 FVKESK. Trimming removed 2 bases from V and 12 bases from J, with 11 bases in between. CDR3 nucleotide sequence: TGTGCCAGCAGCCAAACAGGTCTACGGCAGTTCTTC. Residues: CASSQTGLRQFF. Together with reference TRBV14 and TRBJ2-1, the CDR3 gives the full variable domain: EAGVTQFPSHSVIEKGQTVTLRCDPISGHDNLYWYRRVMGKEIKFLLHFVKESKQDESGMPNNRFLAERTGGTYSTLKVQPAELEDSGVYFCASSQTGLRQFFGPGTRLTVL.

The CDR3 spells CASSPGQGVYEQYF. CDR3 DNA: TGTGCCAGCAGCCCGGGACAGGGGGTTTACGAGCAGTACTTC. V and J are TRBV14 and TRBJ2-7; 11 bases map to TRBD1. CDR3 length equals 14 residues. Germline values: CDR1 SGHDN, CDR2 FVKESK. V trimming: 4 bases; J trimming: 4 bases; junction bases outside the gene matches: 3. Based on the CDR3 plus reference TRBV14 and TRBJ2-7, the full variable domain is EAGVTQFPSHSVIEKGQTVTLRCDPISGHDNLYWYRRVMGKEIKFLLHFVKESKQDESGMPNNRFLAERTGGTYSTLKVQPAELEDSGVYFCASSPGQGVYEQYFGPGTRLTVT.

V usage is TRBV19 and J usage is TRBJ1-2; D perhaps matches TRBD1 (5 bases). The CDR3 covers 14 residues. The V gene's germline CDR1 is LNHDA and CDR2 SQIVND (reference sequence). V lost 7 bases and J 0 bases, leaving 12 bases between the germline ends. The CDR3 sequence: CASIRQNSNYGYTF. CDR3 DNA: TGTGCCAGTATAAGACAGAACTCTAACTATGGCTACACCTTC.

The V gene is TRBV7-9, the J gene TRBJ2-3; 11 nucleotides agree with TRBD1. With 0 bases clipped from V and 1 base from J, the junction kept 6 bases outside the gene matches. Germline V lookup: CDR1 SEHNR, CDR2 FQNEAQ (reference sequence). This CDR3 is 18 amino acids long. DNA for the CDR3: TGTGCCAGCAGCTTAGCGGCCGGGACAGGGGGTCGCACAGATACGCAGTATTTT. Protein: CASSLAAGTGGRTDTQYF.